The subject of this entry is one TCR beta chain. As yet, its antigen is unknown. The data belong to a study of shared clonotypes between healthy human individuals. Clones were sequenced by immunoSEQ multiplex PCR, and TCRdb holds only the in-frame ones, with some missing. The sample has roughly 2,000,000 clones, over 85% seen once. Findings and caveats of the study: About 5% of naive CD4 clonotypes were shared across a handful of donors.

The CDR3 covers 15 residues. Germline assignment: CDR1 SEHNR and CDR2 FQNEAQ (reference sequence). Trimming removed 5 bases from V and 5 bases from J; junction bases left unmatched: 7. CD45RO-negative cells were positively selected for CCR7, leaving out terminally differentiated effector memory CD45RA+ cells. This chain connects TRBV7-9 to TRBJ2-1, with TRBD1 identical over 9 bases. Source material: naive CD8+ T cells sorted from blood. The receptor comes from a man younger than 30 in good health. The CDR3 region is CASSEGQGRNNEQFF. The CDR3 DNA is TGTGCCAGCAGCGAAGGACAGGGGAGGAACAATGAGCAGTTCTTC.